This is a list of T cell receptor beta chains from one sample in a study of T cell changes during pregnancy in multiple sclerosis. The table came from immunoSEQ multiplex PCR; TCRdb's copy has only in-frame clones and leaves some out. The sample holds over 30,000 clones; roughly 85% are singletons and the top ten take approximately 1.2%. This material consisted of CD4+ T cells from peripheral blood mononuclear cells, taken before pregnancy. These receptors came from a female donor with multiple sclerosis, enrolled in a pregnancy study. The CDR3 runs from the conserved cysteine through the conserved F or W. D genes are given only for firm matches. Expanded clones are given a class, and other clones once, few, many or no size at all.

j_call | clone_size | v_call | d_call | cdr3_aa | cdr3_nt
TRBJ2-7 | . | TRBV11-2 | . | CASSSEVWRESNYEQYF | TGTGCCAGCAGCTCGGAGGTTTGGAGGGAGTCTAACTACGAGCAGTACTTC
TRBJ2-3 | . | TRBV28 | TRBD2 | CASSPYGTSGRSTDTQYF | TGTGCCAGCAGTCCTTACGGGACTAGCGGGAGAAGCACAGATACGCAGTATTTT
TRBJ1-2 | . | TRBV5-1 | TRBD1 | CASSLGQGTNYGYTF | TGCGCCAGCAGCTTGGGACAGGGGACAAACTATGGCTACACCTTC
TRBJ2-7 | . | TRBV19 | . | CASSPRFTQYEQYF | TGTGCCAGTAGCCCCAGGTTTACTCAATACGAGCAGTACTTC
TRBJ2-1 | . | TRBV30 | TRBD2 | CAWSLLRLAANEQFF | TGTGCCTGGAGTTTGTTGCGACTAGCGGCCAATGAGCAGTTCTTC
TRBJ2-3 | . | TRBV10-3 | TRBD2 | CAITGTSGNTDTQYF | TGTGCCATCACCGGGACTAGCGGCAACACAGATACGCAGTATTTT
TRBJ2-3 | . | TRBV5-1 | TRBD2 | CASRMTSGRPDTQYF | TGCGCCAGCAGGATGACTAGCGGGAGGCCAGATACGCAGTATTTT
TRBJ2-3 | . | TRBV11-2 | . | CASSLTVTSTDTQYF | TGTGCCAGCAGCTTAACGGTTACTAGCACAGATACGCAGTATTTT
TRBJ1-2 | few | TRBV27 | TRBD1 | CASSGWDSVYGYTF | TGTGCCAGCAGTGGCTGGGACAGCGTCTATGGCTACACCTTC
TRBJ2-5 | few | TRBV7-6 | TRBD2 | CASSWGLAEETQYF | TGTGCCAGCAGCTGGGGACTAGCGGAAGAGACCCAGTACTTC
TRBJ2-7 | . | TRBV18 | TRBD2 | CASSSLGTSGLSSYEQYF | TGTGCCAGCTCATCATTGGGGACTAGCGGGCTTAGCTCCTACGAGCAGTACTTC
TRBJ2-3 | once | TRBV19 | . | CASSGSGTDTQYF | TGTGCCAGTAGCGGGAGTGGAACAGATACGCAGTATTTT
TRBJ1-5 | . | TRBV11-2 | . | CASSPRVQGIGQPQHF | TGTGCCAGCAGCCCAAGGGTCCAGGGGATAGGTCAGCCCCAGCATTTT
TRBJ2-7 | . | TRBV7-9 | TRBD2 | CASSPRGGRAFYEQYF | TGTGCCAGCAGCCCCCGGGGGGGGAGGGCCTTTTACGAGCAGTACTTC
TRBJ2-1 | . | TRBV5-1 | TRBD2 | CASSLASGTSYNEQFF | TGCGCCAGCAGCTTGGCTAGCGGGACTTCCTACAATGAGCAGTTCTTC
TRBJ2-5 | . | TRBV7-2 | . | CASSSQETQYF | TGTGCCAGCAGCTCTCAAGAGACCCAGTACTTC
TRBJ2-3 | . | TRBV9 | TRBD2 | CASSVATTSGRRDTQYF | TGTGCCAGCAGCGTAGCTACGACTAGCGGGAGGAGAGATACGCAGTATTTT
TRBJ2-1 | . | TRBV4-2 | TRBD2 | CASSTRGLAGEVIGYNEQFF | TGTGCCAGCAGCACCCGGGGACTAGCGGGAGAAGTTATAGGATACAATGAGCAGTTCTTC
TRBJ2-7 | once | TRBV12-5 | TRBD1 | CASGSSPRDSLTYEQYF | TGTGCTAGTGGTTCAAGCCCCCGGGACAGCCTAACCTACGAGCAGTACTTC
TRBJ2-7 | . | TRBV10-1 | TRBD2 | CASSGSGSEQYF | TGCGCCAGCAGTGGTAGCGGGAGCGAGCAGTACTTC